These T cell receptor beta chains were read from a single sample in a study of T cell responses to AZD1222 COVID-19 vaccine. Libraries were prepared by immunoSEQ multiplex PCR; TCRdb keeps only in-frame clonotypes and omits some of them. The sample shows about 97,000 clones, roughly 90% of them seen only once. The material sequenced was peripheral blood, taken on day 0 of AZD1222 vaccination. These receptor sequences come from an adult in good health. CDR3s include the opening cysteine and the closing phenylalanine or tryptophan. A D gene is named only where the DNA matches it firmly. The size field is filled for only some rows; it gives once, few, many or a size class.

j_gene: TRBJ1-6; abundance: -; v_gene: TRBV4-3; d_gene: TRBD1; len: 19; CDR3nt: TGCGCCAGCAGCCCCCAAGGGGACAGTTTAGGGTACTATAATTCACCCCTCCACTTT; CDR3aa: CASSPQGDSLGYYNSPLHF
j_gene: TRBJ1-2; abundance: -; v_gene: TRBV9; d_gene: -; len: 14; CDR3nt: TGTGCCAGCAGCGTAGCCCTATCTCCCTATGGCTACACCTTC; CDR3aa: CASSVALSPYGYTF
j_gene: TRBJ2-1; abundance: -; v_gene: TRBV7-8; d_gene: TRBD2; len: 17; CDR3nt: TGTGCCAGCAGCTTAGAGGCTAGCGGGAGTCGGCAGGGTGAGCAGTTCTTC; CDR3aa: CASSLEASGSRQGEQFF
j_gene: TRBJ2-1; abundance: once; v_gene: TRBV6-1; d_gene: -; len: 16; CDR3nt: TGTGCCAGCAGTGAAGCGTGGAGTAGCGGTGGCAATGAGCAGTTCTTC; CDR3aa: CASSEAWSSGGNEQFF
j_gene: TRBJ2-7; abundance: -; v_gene: TRBV5-1; d_gene: TRBD1; len: 14; CDR3nt: TGCGCCAGCAGCTTTGGGACAGGCGGCTACGAGCAGTACTTC; CDR3aa: CASSFGTGGYEQYF
j_gene: TRBJ1-5; abundance: once; v_gene: TRBV5-1; d_gene: -; len: 16; CDR3nt: TGCGCCAGCAGCTTGGCGGGGGGCTCGAGCAATCAGCCCCAGCATTTT; CDR3aa: CASSLAGGSSNQPQHF
j_gene: TRBJ1-1; abundance: -; v_gene: TRBV30; d_gene: -; len: 15; CDR3nt: TGTGCCTGGAGGGGCTTATTGGGAATTAACACTGAAGCTTTCTTT; CDR3aa: CAWRGLLGINTEAFF
j_gene: TRBJ1-5; abundance: -; v_gene: TRBV28; d_gene: -; len: 12; CDR3nt: TGCGGTGTCAGGGGTAGGAATCAGCCCCAGCATTTT; CDR3aa: CGVRGRNQPQHF
j_gene: TRBJ2-5; abundance: once; v_gene: TRBV6-5; d_gene: TRBD1; len: 15; CDR3nt: TGTGCCAGCAGTTACGGGACAGCGGACGTGGAGACCCAGTACTTC; CDR3aa: CASSYGTADVETQYF
j_gene: TRBJ1-6; abundance: -; v_gene: TRBV6-4; d_gene: -; len: 18; CDR3nt: TGTGCCAGCAGTGGGGCGGGGATAAGGAGCTCCTATAATTCACCCCTCCACTTT; CDR3aa: CASSGAGIRSSYNSPLHF